Listed below are T cell receptor beta chains from one sample, sequenced in a study of identical twins. In TCRdb, the 5' RACE reads were re-called with MiXCR into one record per CDR3 protein. The repertoire includes 300,000 to 400,000 distinct CDR3 sequences, around an eighth of them detected once, and around 7.8% sits in the top ten. The same sample was also used in a study of yellow fever vaccine responses in identical twins.

Sequencing was done on a sample of CD8+ T cells sorted from blood. These receptors all stem from a woman under 30 in good health. Each CDR3 is given with its conserved first and last residue.

J: TRBJ2-7
length: 12
V: TRBV12-3/TRBV12-4
CDR3: CASSSTGHEQYF

J: TRBJ2-2
length: 17
V: TRBV4-1
CDR3: CASSQDLGRVNTGELFF

J: TRBJ1-4
length: 15
V: TRBV5-1
CDR3: CASSVNPSTNEKLFF

J: TRBJ2-5
length: 13
V: TRBV2
CDR3: CASSDGGWKTQYF

J: TRBJ2-2
length: 18
V: TRBV10-3
CDR3: CAISESAGARTDTGELFF

J: TRBJ1-1
length: 16
V: TRBV5-6
CDR3: CASSPRSGTANTEAFF

J: TRBJ2-5
length: 15
V: TRBV3-1
CDR3: CASSQAWGGSETQYF

J: TRBJ2-2
length: 16
V: TRBV20-1
CDR3: CSARDFRVENTGELFF

J: TRBJ1-1
length: 16
V: TRBV6-5
CDR3: CASSYSGVWLSTEAFF

J: TRBJ2-7
length: 16
V: TRBV24-1
CDR3: CATSDSPRSGRGEQYF

J: TRBJ1-4
length: 14
V: TRBV15
CDR3: CATSTRGLPEKLFF

J: TRBJ1-2
length: 16
V: TRBV15
CDR3: CATSRGAGGQFYGYTF

J: TRBJ2-3
length: 15
V: TRBV6-1
CDR3: CASSENGARGDTQYF

J: TRBJ2-2
length: 14
V: TRBV4-1
CDR3: CASSRPPDSGELFF

J: TRBJ2-7
length: 13
V: TRBV4-1
CDR3: CASSQDISYEQYF

J: TRBJ2-1
length: 13
V: TRBV7-9
CDR3: CASSSAGSNEQFF

J: TRBJ2-1
length: 15
V: TRBV9
CDR3: CASSASGGENNEQFF

J: TRBJ2-1
length: 14
V: TRBV27
CDR3: CASSLGTGHNEQFF

J: TRBJ2-1
length: 11
V: TRBV25-1
CDR3: CASFRGNEQFF

J: TRBJ2-7
length: 13
V: TRBV2
CDR3: CASSEAGAYEQYF

J: TRBJ2-1
length: 14
V: TRBV7-3
CDR3: CASSLYVSDNEQFF

J: TRBJ2-2
length: 16
V: TRBV12-3/TRBV12-4
CDR3: CASSSLGQGLPGELFF

J: TRBJ2-5
length: 15
V: TRBV27
CDR3: CASSRGTPRQETQYF

J: TRBJ2-3
length: 16
V: TRBV2
CDR3: CASSEARDRLTDTQYF

J: TRBJ2-1
length: 15
V: TRBV7-9
CDR3: CASSDSNVPYNEQFF

J: TRBJ2-3
length: 15
V: TRBV20-1
CDR3: CSASSDRPSTDTQYF

J: TRBJ2-1
length: 13
V: TRBV27
CDR3: CASSSRSYNEQFF

J: TRBJ2-3
length: 12
V: TRBV7-2
CDR3: CASSRSLDTQYF

J: TRBJ1-3
length: 11
V: TRBV15
CDR3: CATSPNGTIYF

J: TRBJ2-5
length: 14
V: TRBV20-1
CDR3: CSARSGAIQETQYF

J: TRBJ2-1
length: 18
V: TRBV10-3
CDR3: CAISESRSGRPEYNEQFF

J: TRBJ2-2
length: 16
V: TRBV6-2/TRBV6-3
CDR3: CASSPPGGLDTGELFF

J: TRBJ2-7
length: 13
V: TRBV3-1
CDR3: CASSQFQGYEQYF

J: TRBJ2-5
length: 15
V: TRBV12-3/TRBV12-4
CDR3: CASSPRGHHQETQYF

J: TRBJ2-7
length: 14
V: TRBV12-3/TRBV12-4
CDR3: CASSGDRFPYEQYF